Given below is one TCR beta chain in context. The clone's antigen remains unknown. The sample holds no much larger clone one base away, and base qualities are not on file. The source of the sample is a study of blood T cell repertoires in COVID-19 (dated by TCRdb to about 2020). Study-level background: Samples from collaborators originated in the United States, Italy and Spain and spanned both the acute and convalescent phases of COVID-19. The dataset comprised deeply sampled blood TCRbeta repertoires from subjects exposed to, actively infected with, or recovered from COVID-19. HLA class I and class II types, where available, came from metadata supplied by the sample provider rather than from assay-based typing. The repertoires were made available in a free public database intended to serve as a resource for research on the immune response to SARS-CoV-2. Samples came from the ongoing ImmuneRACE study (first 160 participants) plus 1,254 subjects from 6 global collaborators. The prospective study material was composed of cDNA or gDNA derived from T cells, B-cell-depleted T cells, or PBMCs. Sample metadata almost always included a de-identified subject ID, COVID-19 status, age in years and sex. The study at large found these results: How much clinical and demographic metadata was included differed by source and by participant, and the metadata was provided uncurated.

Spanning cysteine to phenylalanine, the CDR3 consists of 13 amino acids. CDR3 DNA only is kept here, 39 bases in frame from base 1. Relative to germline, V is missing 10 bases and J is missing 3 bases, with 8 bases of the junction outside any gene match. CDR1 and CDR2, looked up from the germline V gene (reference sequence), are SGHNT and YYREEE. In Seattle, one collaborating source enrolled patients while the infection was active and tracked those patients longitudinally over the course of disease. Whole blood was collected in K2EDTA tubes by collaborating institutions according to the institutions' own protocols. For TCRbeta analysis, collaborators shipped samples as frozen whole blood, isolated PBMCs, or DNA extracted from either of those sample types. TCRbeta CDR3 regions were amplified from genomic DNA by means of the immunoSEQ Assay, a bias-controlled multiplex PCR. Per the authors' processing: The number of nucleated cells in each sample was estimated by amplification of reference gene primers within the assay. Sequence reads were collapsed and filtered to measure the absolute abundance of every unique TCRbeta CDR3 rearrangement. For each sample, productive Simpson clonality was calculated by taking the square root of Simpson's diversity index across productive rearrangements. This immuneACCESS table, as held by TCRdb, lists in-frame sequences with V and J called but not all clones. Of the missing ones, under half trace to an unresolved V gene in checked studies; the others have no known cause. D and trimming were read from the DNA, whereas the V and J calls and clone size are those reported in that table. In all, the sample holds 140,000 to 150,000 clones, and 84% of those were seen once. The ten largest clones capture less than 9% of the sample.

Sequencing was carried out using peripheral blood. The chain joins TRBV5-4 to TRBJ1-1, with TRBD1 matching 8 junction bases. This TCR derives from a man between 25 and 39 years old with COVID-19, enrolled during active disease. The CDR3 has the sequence CAGQGAVDTEAFF. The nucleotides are TGTGCCGGCCAGGGGGCGGTGGACACTGAAGCTTTCTTT.